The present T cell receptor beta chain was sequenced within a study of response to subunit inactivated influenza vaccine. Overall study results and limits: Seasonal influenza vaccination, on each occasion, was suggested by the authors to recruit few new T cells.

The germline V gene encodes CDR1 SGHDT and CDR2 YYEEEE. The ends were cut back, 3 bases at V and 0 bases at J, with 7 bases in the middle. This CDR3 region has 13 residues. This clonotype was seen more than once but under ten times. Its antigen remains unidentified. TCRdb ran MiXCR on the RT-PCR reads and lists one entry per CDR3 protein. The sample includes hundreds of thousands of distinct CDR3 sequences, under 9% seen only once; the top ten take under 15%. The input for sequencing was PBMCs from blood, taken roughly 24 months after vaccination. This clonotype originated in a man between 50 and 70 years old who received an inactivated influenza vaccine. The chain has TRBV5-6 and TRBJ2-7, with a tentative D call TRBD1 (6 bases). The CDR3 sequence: CASSWDISYEQYF. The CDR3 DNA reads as TGTGCCAGCAGCTGGGACATCTCCTACGAGCAGTACTTC.